This TCR beta chain was sequenced during a study of blood T cell repertoires in COVID-19. This clone was observed once. Libraries were prepared by immunoSEQ multiplex PCR; TCRdb keeps only in-frame clonotypes and omits some of them. Of some 170,000 clones in the sample, about nine tenths were seen once. The sequence was collected from a woman in her forties or fifties with acute or convalescent COVID-19. Specimen: peripheral blood.

The CDR3 bases are TGTGCCAGCAGCCCCCCCCCGGGACAGGGGGGGGATGAGCAGTTCTTC. Amino acid sequence: CASSPPPGQGGDEQFF. The gene calls are TRBV5-4 and TRBJ2-1; 11 nucleotides line up with TRBD1. The V gene end was trimmed by 4 bases and the J gene end by 8 bases; junction bases not matched to a gene: 11. Germline loops: CDR1 SGHNT, CDR2 YYREEE (reference sequence). The CDR3 runs to 16 residues.